These T cell receptor beta chains were read from a single sample in a study of cytomegalovirus exposure and HLA in healthy donors. Using immunoSEQ multiplex PCR, the repertoire was profiled, and TCRdb retains in-frame clones only, with some absent. The sample carries 140,000 to 150,000 clones, approximately 83% recorded once. The specimen was PBMCs. Source of these receptors: a middle-aged woman in good health and CMV-seronegative. Both conserved end residues are part of each CDR3. D genes are given only for firm matches. Part of the rows lack a size; the others show once, few, many or a class for expanded clones.

V: TRBV7-9
size: once
J: TRBJ2-2
D: .
CDR3: CASSLGAAGNTGELFF
DNA: TGTGCCAGCAGCTTAGGAGCAGCAGGAAACACCGGGGAGCTGTTTTTT

V: TRBV19
size: .
J: TRBJ2-7
D: .
CDR3: CASSRTVIYEQYF
DNA: TGTGCCAGTAGTAGGACAGTGATCTACGAGCAGTACTTC

V: TRBV11-2
size: .
J: TRBJ1-2
D: .
CDR3: CASSFEGYGYTF
DNA: TGTGCCAGCAGCTTTGAGGGCTATGGCTACACCTTC

V: TRBV27
size: .
J: TRBJ1-5
D: .
CDR3: CASSLGTGRSNQPQHF
DNA: TGTGCCAGCAGTTTAGGAACAGGGCGAAGCAATCAGCCCCAGCATTTT

V: TRBV29-1
size: .
J: TRBJ2-4
D: .
CDR3: CSVAPLIAKNIQYF
DNA: TGCAGCGTTGCCCCCCTAATAGCCAAAAACATTCAGTACTTC

V: TRBV19
size: .
J: TRBJ2-7
D: TRBD2
CDR3: CASQYGGRTSGTYEQYF
DNA: TGTGCCAGTCAATATGGGGGGAGGACTAGCGGAACCTACGAGCAGTACTTC

V: TRBV30
size: .
J: TRBJ2-7
D: TRBD1
CDR3: CAWSGTGSLEQYF
DNA: TGTGCCTGGAGTGGGACAGGGAGTCTCGAGCAGTACTTC

V: TRBV9
size: .
J: TRBJ2-1
D: TRBD1
CDR3: CASSGGGQAPYNEQFF
DNA: TGTGCCAGCAGCGGGGGCGGACAGGCTCCCTACAATGAGCAGTTCTTC

V: TRBV27
size: few
J: TRBJ1-5
D: .
CDR3: CASSSEGRRGNQPQHF
DNA: TGTGCCAGCAGTTCCGAAGGGAGAAGAGGCAATCAGCCCCAGCATTTT

V: TRBV12-2
size: many
J: TRBJ2-7
D: .
CDR3: CASRLARTVLSYEQYF
DNA: TGTGCAAGTCGCTTAGCGCGGACAGTCCTCTCCTACGAGCAGTACTTC

V: TRBV7-9
size: .
J: TRBJ2-3
D: .
CDR3: CASSLISLSTENTDTQYF
DNA: TGTGCCAGCAGCTTAATCTCCCTCTCGACAGAGAACACAGATACGCAGTATTTT

V: TRBV29-1
size: .
J: TRBJ1-4
D: TRBD1
CDR3: CSVGRDSNEKLFF
DNA: TGCAGCGTTGGGCGGGACAGTAATGAAAAACTGTTTTTT

V: TRBV19
size: once
J: TRBJ2-7
D: TRBD1
CDR3: CASTPDRGRFYEQYF
DNA: TGTGCCAGTACCCCGGACAGGGGGCGCTTTTACGAGCAGTACTTC

V: TRBV7-9
size: once
J: TRBJ1-1
D: .
CDR3: CASSLYGSQGEAFF
DNA: TGTGCCAGCAGCCTATATGGGTCCCAGGGAGAAGCTTTCTTT

V: TRBV5-6
size: .
J: TRBJ2-1
D: .
CDR3: CASSGALSSYNEQFF
DNA: TGTGCCAGCAGCGGGGCCTTGAGCTCCTACAATGAGCAGTTCTTC

V: TRBV12-5
size: .
J: TRBJ2-1
D: TRBD2
CDR3: CASGFSSGLRSNEQFF
DNA: TGTGCTAGTGGTTTCTCTAGCGGCCTGAGGAGCAATGAGCAGTTCTTC

V: TRBV19
size: .
J: TRBJ2-3
D: TRBD2
CDR3: CASSETSGYTDTQYF
DNA: TGTGCCAGTAGTGAAACTAGCGGTTACACAGATACGCAGTATTTT

V: TRBV27
size: .
J: TRBJ2-7
D: TRBD1
CDR3: CASGMDRGYEQYF
DNA: TGTGCCAGCGGCATGGACAGGGGCTACGAGCAGTACTTC

V: TRBV5-1
size: .
J: TRBJ2-5
D: TRBD1
CDR3: CASSPGTGVRTQYF
DNA: TGCGCCAGCAGCCCGGGGACAGGGGTTCGGACCCAGTACTTC

V: TRBV6-4
size: few
J: TRBJ1-2
D: .
CDR3: CASSDIRGGYTF
DNA: TGTGCCAGCAGTGACATCCGGGGTGGCTACACCTTC

V: TRBV6-6
size: .
J: TRBJ2-1
D: .
CDR3: CASSYLGAYNEQFF
DNA: TGTGCCAGCAGTTATCTAGGGGCCTACAATGAGCAGTTCTTC

V: TRBV28
size: .
J: TRBJ2-7
D: .
CDR3: CASSPRFYEVTYEQYF
DNA: TGTGCCAGCAGCCCTCGGTTCTATGAAGTAACCTACGAGCAGTACTTC

V: TRBV12-5
size: few
J: TRBJ1-2
D: .
CDR3: CASGLLRYGYTF
DNA: TGTGCTAGTGGACTACTTCGCTATGGCTACACCTTC

V: TRBV29-1
size: .
J: TRBJ1-1
D: TRBD1
CDR3: CSVVQGTVMNTEAFF
DNA: TGCAGCGTTGTCCAGGGGACAGTCATGAACACTGAAGCTTTCTTT

V: TRBV4-2
size: .
J: TRBJ2-7
D: TRBD1
CDR3: CASSQDGTGSSYEQYF
DNA: TGTGCCAGCAGCCAAGATGGGACAGGGAGCTCCTACGAGCAGTACTTC

V: TRBV4-1
size: .
J: TRBJ2-7
D: TRBD1
CDR3: CASSQDPGTGGSYEQYF
DNA: TGCGCCAGCAGCCAAGATCCCGGGACAGGGGGCTCCTACGAGCAGTACTTC

V: TRBV5-4
size: .
J: TRBJ2-7
D: .
CDR3: CASSFSRDYEQYF
DNA: TGTGCCAGCAGCTTTTCCCGGGACTACGAGCAGTACTTC

V: TRBV6-6
size: .
J: TRBJ1-6
D: .
CDR3: CASSNQGSSPLHF
DNA: TGTGCCAGCAGTAATCAGGGGAGTTCACCCCTCCACTTT

V: TRBV4-2
size: few
J: TRBJ1-4
D: .
CDR3: CASSQGAAEKLFF
DNA: TGTGCCAGCAGCCAAGGGGCTGCCGAAAAACTGTTTTTT

V: TRBV16
size: .
J: TRBJ2-6
D: .
CDR3: CASSRHRSSGLNGANVLTF
DNA: TGTGCCAGCAGCCGACATAGGTCATCAGGGCTAAATGGGGCCAACGTCCTGACTTTC

V: TRBV11-2
size: .
J: TRBJ1-3
D: TRBD1
CDR3: CASSLDRGAGNTIYF
DNA: TGTGCCAGCAGCTTAGACAGGGGGGCTGGAAACACCATATATTTT

V: TRBV6-5
size: .
J: TRBJ1-2
D: .
CDR3: CASSYSYTDYGYTF
DNA: TGTGCCAGCAGTTACTCTTACACAGATTATGGCTACACCTTC

V: TRBV6-5
size: .
J: TRBJ2-7
D: TRBD1
CDR3: CASSYDIGQVVYEQYF
DNA: TGTGCCAGCAGTTACGATATCGGACAGGTGGTCTACGAGCAGTACTTC

V: TRBV5-5
size: .
J: TRBJ1-6
D: .
CDR3: CASSSVASPLHF
DNA: TGTGCCAGCAGCTCAGTCGCTTCACCCCTCCACTTT

V: TRBV5-1
size: .
J: TRBJ2-7
D: .
CDR3: CASSLGEAHEQYF
DNA: TGCGCCAGCAGCTTGGGAGAGGCCCACGAGCAGTACTTC

V: TRBV7-9
size: .
J: TRBJ2-3
D: .
CDR3: CASSLGRVTDTQYF
DNA: TGTGCCAGCAGCTTAGGCCGAGTTACAGATACGCAGTATTTT

V: TRBV6-5
size: .
J: TRBJ2-7
D: .
CDR3: CASSYEGTYEQYF
DNA: TGTGCCAGCAGTTACGAGGGCACCTACGAGCAGTACTTC

V: TRBV4-2
size: .
J: TRBJ2-7
D: TRBD2
CDR3: CASSQTSGVSSYEQYF
DNA: TGTGCCAGCAGCCAGACTAGCGGGGTAAGCTCCTACGAGCAGTACTTC

V: TRBV2
size: .
J: TRBJ1-5
D: TRBD1
CDR3: CASSEDRRQPQHF
DNA: TGTGCCAGCAGTGAGGACAGGAGGCAGCCCCAGCATTTT

V: TRBV27
size: medium-sized
J: TRBJ2-1
D: TRBD2
CDR3: CASSPAGRSGGLDEQFF
DNA: TGTGCCAGCAGTCCCGCGGGGAGGAGCGGGGGCCTGGATGAGCAGTTCTTC

V: TRBV30
size: few
J: TRBJ2-7
D: TRBD2
CDR3: CAWTGLAGKPAYEQYF
DNA: TGTGCCTGGACCGGACTAGCGGGCAAGCCAGCCTACGAGCAGTACTTC

V: TRBV5-1
size: once
J: TRBJ2-3
D: TRBD2
CDR3: CASSLQPTSGAGDTQYF
DNA: TGCGCCAGCAGCTTGCAGCCGACTAGCGGCGCTGGGGATACGCAGTATTTT

V: TRBV15
size: .
J: TRBJ1-2
D: .
CDR3: CATSVSREPRSGYTF
DNA: TGTGCCACCAGCGTGTCCCGGGAGCCGAGGTCTGGCTACACCTTC

V: TRBV27
size: .
J: TRBJ1-5
D: .
CDR3: CASSLGPSSNQPQHF
DNA: TGTGCCAGCAGTTTGGGCCCTTCGAGCAATCAGCCCCAGCATTTT

V: TRBV28
size: .
J: TRBJ2-7
D: TRBD1
CDR3: CASSYGQGNGYEQYF
DNA: TGTGCCAGCAGTTACGGACAGGGAAATGGGTACGAGCAGTACTTC

V: TRBV21-1
size: .
J: TRBJ2-1
D: .
CDR3: CASSYGLAGGDEQFF
DNA: TGTGCCAGCAGCTACGGACTAGCGGGAGGGGATGAGCAGTTCTTC

V: TRBV28
size: .
J: TRBJ2-2
D: TRBD2
CDR3: CASSPPGGNTGELFF
DNA: TGTGCCAGCAGTCCCCCGGGGGGTAACACCGGGGAGCTGTTTTTT

V: TRBV28
size: .
J: TRBJ1-4
D: .
CDR3: CASTGQGVINEKLFF
DNA: TGTGCCAGCACTGGTCAAGGGGTGATTAATGAAAAACTGTTTTTT

V: TRBV5-1
size: .
J: TRBJ2-7
D: .
CDR3: CASSTLGAGHPYEQYF
DNA: TGCGCCAGCAGTACCCTAGGGGCAGGGCACCCCTACGAGCAGTACTTC

V: TRBV15
size: .
J: TRBJ2-1
D: TRBD2
CDR3: CATSRATGLAGTGGEQFF
DNA: TGTGCCACCAGCAGAGCCACGGGACTAGCGGGAACTGGGGGCGAGCAGTTCTTC

V: TRBV10-1
size: .
J: TRBJ2-1
D: .
CDR3: CASSSDWRGGNNEQFF
DNA: TGCGCCAGCAGTTCTGACTGGCGGGGCGGCAACAATGAGCAGTTCTTC

V: TRBV18
size: .
J: TRBJ2-7
D: TRBD1
CDR3: CASSAQGQGNTYEQYF
DNA: TGTGCCAGCTCCGCTCAGGGACAGGGAAATACCTACGAGCAGTACTTC

V: TRBV27
size: .
J: TRBJ2-1
D: TRBD1
CDR3: CASSFGQGSNNEQFF
DNA: TGTGCCAGCAGTTTTGGACAGGGTAGCAACAATGAGCAGTTCTTC

V: TRBV21-1
size: once
J: TRBJ1-2
D: .
CDR3: CASSPWTGANYGYTF
DNA: TGTGCCAGCAGCCCCTGGACAGGGGCGAACTATGGCTACACCTTC

V: TRBV28
size: .
J: TRBJ2-5
D: .
CDR3: CASSLAREETQYF
DNA: TGTGCCAGCAGTTTAGCCAGGGAAGAGACCCAGTACTTC

V: TRBV28
size: .
J: TRBJ2-1
D: TRBD2
CDR3: CASSQLAGGPHEQFF
DNA: TGTGCCAGCAGTCAACTAGCGGGGGGGCCCCATGAGCAGTTCTTC

V: TRBV6-7
size: once
J: TRBJ2-2
D: .
CDR3: CASTPLGPSSQTHHGELFF
DNA: TGTGCCAGCACCCCCTTGGGCCCCTCGAGTCAGACCCATCACGGGGAGCTGTTTTTT